This T cell receptor (beta chain) was profiled in a study of shared clonotypes between healthy human individuals. Whole-study context: Each donor had three CD4 naive, three CD4 memory, two CD8 naive and one CD8 memory plate.

Overall study results and limits: Clonotypes shared by all four donors outscored non-shared clonotypes in generation probability.

CDR1 is SNHLY, CDR2 FYNNEI, per germline. CDR3 length: 14 amino acids. Trimming pared 0 bases from V and 0 bases from J, leaving 4 bases between. As for this clone: Its target is unknown.

Some 30,000 T cell genomes (about 210 ng DNA) went into each sorted-subset replicate. Here immunoSEQ multiplex PCR was the method, and the copy in TCRdb shows in-frame clones only, minus some. This table has roughly 2.6 million clones, around 90% appearing once. The TCR was taken from a man between 18 and 29 years old in good health. Sequenced material: naive CD4+ T cells sorted from blood. The subset is: CD45RA+ positively selected. This chain uses TRBV2 with TRBJ2-3; D not resolved. In nucleotides, the CDR3 is TGTGCCAGCAGTGAAGCCTGGAGCACAGATACGCAGTATTTT. This sequence encodes CASSEAWSTDTQYF.